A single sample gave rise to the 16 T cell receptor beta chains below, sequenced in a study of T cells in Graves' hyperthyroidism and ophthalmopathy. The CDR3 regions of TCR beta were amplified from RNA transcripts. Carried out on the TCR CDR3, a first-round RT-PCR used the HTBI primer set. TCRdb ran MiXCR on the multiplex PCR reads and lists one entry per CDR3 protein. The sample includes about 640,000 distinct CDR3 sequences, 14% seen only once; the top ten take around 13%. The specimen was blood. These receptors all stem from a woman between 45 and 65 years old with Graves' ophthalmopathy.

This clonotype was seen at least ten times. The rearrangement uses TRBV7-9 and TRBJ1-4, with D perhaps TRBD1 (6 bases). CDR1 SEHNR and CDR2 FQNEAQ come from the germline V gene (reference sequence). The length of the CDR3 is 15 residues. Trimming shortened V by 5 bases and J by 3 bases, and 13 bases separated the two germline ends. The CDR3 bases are TGTGCCAGCAGCGCAGCAGGGGTGGCTAATGAAAAACTGTTTTTT. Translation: CASSAAGVANEKLFF. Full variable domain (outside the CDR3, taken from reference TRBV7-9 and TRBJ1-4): DTGVSQNPRHKITKRGQNVTFRCDPISEHNRLYWYRQTLGQGPEFLTYFQNEAQLEKSRLLSDRFSAERPKGSFSTLEIQRTEQGDSAMYLCASSAAGVANEKLFFGSGTQLSVL.

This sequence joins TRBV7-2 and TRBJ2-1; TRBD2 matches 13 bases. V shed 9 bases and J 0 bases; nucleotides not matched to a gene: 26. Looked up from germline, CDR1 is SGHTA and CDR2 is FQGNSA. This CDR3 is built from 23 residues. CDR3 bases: TGTGCCAGTAAGCGCGGACAGGGGATACTAGCGGGAGGGCCCATGAGCTCCTACAATGAGCAGTTCTTC. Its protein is CASKRGQGILAGGPMSSYNEQFF.

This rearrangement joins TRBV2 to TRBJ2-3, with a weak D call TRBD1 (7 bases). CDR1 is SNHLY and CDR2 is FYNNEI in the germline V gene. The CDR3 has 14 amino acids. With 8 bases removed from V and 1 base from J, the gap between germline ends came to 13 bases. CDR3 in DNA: TGTGCCAGCGGGGGGACAGTGGGCACAGATACGCAGTATTTT. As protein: CASGGTVGTDTQYF. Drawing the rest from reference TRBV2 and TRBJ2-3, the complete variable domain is EPEVTQTPSHQVTQMGQEVILRCVPISNHLYFYWYRQILGQKVEFLVSFYNNEISEKSEIFDDQFSVERPDGSNFTLKIRSTKLEDSAMYFCASGGTVGTDTQYFGPGTRLTVL.

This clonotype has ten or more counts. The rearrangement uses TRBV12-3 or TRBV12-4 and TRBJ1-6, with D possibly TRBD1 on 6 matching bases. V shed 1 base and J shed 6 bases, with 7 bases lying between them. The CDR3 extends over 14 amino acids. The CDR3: CASSLGTVNSPLHF. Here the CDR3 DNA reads TGTGCCAGCAGTTTAGGGACAGTTAATTCACCCCTCCACTTT.

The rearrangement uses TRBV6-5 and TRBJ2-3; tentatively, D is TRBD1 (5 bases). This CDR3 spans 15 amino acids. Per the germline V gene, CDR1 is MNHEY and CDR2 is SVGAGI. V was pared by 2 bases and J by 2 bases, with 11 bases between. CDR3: CASSYTRATTDTQYF. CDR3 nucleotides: TGTGCCAGCAGTTACACCAGGGCTACCACAGATACGCAGTATTTT.

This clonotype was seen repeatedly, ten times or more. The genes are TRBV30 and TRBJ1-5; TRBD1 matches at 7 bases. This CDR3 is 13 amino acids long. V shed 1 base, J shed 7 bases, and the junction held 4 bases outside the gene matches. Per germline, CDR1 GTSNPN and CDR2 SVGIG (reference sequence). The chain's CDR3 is CAWSDRGGQPQHF. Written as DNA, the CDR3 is TGTGCCTGGAGTGACAGGGGAGGACAGCCCCAGCATTTT.

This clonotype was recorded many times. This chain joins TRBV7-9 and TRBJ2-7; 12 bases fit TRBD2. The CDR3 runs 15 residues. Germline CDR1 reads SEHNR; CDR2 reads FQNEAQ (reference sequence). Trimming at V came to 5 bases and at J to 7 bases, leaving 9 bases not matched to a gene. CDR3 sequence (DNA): TGTGCCAGCAGCAACCTAGCGGGGGGGGCCTGGGAGCAGTACTTC. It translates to CASSNLAGGAWEQYF.

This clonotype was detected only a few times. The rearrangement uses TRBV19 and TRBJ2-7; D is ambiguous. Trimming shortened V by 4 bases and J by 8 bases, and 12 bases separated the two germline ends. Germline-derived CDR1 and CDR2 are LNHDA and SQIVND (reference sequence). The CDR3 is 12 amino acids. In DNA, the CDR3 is TGTGCCAGTAGTACTATTCCTACGAAGCAGTACTTC. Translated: CASSTIPTKQYF.

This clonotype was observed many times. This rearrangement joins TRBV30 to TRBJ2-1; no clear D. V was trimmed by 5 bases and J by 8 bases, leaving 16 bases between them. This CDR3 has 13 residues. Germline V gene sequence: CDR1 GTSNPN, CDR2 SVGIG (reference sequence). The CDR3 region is CAWGVLFGYEQFF. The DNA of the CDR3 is TGTGCCTGGGGAGTTCTGTTCGGTTATGAGCAGTTCTTC. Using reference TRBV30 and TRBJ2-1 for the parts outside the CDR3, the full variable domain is SQTIHQWPATLVQPVGSPLSLECTVEGTSNPNLYWYRQAAGRGLQLLFYSVGIGQISSEVPQNLSASRPQDRQFILSSKKLLLSDSGFYLCAWGVLFGYEQFFGPGTRLTVL.

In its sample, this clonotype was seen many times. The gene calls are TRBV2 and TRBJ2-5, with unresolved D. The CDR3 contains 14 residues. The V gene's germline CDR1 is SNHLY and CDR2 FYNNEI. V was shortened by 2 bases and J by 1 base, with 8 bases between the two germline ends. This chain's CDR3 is CASSEQTTQETQYF. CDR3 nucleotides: TGTGCCAGCAGTGAACAGACCACCCAAGAGACCCAGTACTTC. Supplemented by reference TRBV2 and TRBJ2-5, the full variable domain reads EPEVTQTPSHQVTQMGQEVILRCVPISNHLYFYWYRQILGQKVEFLVSFYNNEISEKSEIFDDQFSVERPDGSNFTLKIRSTKLEDSAMYFCASSEQTTQETQYFGPGTRLLVL.

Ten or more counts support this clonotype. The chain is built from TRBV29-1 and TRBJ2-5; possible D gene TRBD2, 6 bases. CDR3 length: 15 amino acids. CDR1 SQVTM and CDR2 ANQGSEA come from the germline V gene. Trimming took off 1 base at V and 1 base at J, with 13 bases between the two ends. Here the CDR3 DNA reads TGCAGCGTTGAAGCCCGGGGGATCCTCCAAGAGACCCAGTACTTC. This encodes CSVEARGILQETQYF.

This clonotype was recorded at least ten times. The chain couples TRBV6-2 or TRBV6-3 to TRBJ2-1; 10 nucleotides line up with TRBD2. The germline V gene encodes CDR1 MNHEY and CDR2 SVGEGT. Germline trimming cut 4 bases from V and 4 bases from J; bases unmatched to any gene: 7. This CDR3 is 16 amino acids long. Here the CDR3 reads CASSSGTSEIYNEQFF. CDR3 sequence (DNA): TGTGCCAGCAGTTCCGGGACTAGCGAAATTTACAATGAGCAGTTCTTC.

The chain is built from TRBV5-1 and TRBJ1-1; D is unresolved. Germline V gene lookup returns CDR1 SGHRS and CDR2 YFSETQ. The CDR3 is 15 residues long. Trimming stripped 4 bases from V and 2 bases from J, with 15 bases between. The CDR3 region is CASSITSGANTEAFF. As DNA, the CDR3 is TGCGCCAGCAGCATAACCTCAGGTGCAAACACTGAAGCTTTCTTT.

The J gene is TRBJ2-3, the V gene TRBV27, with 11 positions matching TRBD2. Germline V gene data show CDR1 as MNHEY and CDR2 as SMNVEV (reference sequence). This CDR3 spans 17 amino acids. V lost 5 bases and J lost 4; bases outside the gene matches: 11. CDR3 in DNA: TGTGCCAGCAGTCTAGGTAGCGGGAGGGCCGTGCCAGATACGCAGTATTTT. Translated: CASSLGSGRAVPDTQYF.

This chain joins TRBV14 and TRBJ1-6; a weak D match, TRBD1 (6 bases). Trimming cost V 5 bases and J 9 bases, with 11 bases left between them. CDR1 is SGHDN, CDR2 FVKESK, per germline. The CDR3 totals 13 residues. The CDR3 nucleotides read TGTGCCAGCAGCAGTACAGGGACTTCACCCCTCCACTTT. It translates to CASSSTGTSPLHF. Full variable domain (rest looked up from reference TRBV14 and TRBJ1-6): EAGVTQFPSHSVIEKGQTVTLRCDPISGHDNLYWYRRVMGKEIKFLLHFVKESKQDESGMPNNRFLAERTGGTYSTLKVQPAELEDSGVYFCASSSTGTSPLHFGNGTRLTVT.

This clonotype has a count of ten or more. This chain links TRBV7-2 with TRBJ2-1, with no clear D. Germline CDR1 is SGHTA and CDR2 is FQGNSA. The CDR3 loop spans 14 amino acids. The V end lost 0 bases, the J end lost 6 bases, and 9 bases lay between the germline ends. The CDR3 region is CASSLAPSGNEQFF. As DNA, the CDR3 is TGTGCCAGCAGCTTAGCCCCCTCGGGCAATGAGCAGTTCTTC.